The rows below give T cell receptor beta chains drawn from one sample of a study of PD-1 blockade in mismatch repair-deficient tumors. Profiled with immunoSEQ multiplex PCR; TCRdb holds only in-frame clones, not every one. The sample carries over 100,000 clones, more than 60% recorded once. The input for sequencing was peripheral blood, taken 60 to 65 weeks after starting pembrolizumab. The receptors shown here come from an adult with mismatch repair-deficient cancer. CDR3s include the opening cysteine and the closing phenylalanine or tryptophan.

V gene	J gene	CDR3 protein
TRBV30	TRBJ1-4	CAWSRNSNEKLFF
TRBV29-1	TRBJ2-7	CSVERRGVYDEQYF
TRBV27	.	CASSLSNVEREQYF
TRBV7-2	TRBJ2-2	CASSTYTGELFF
TRBV28	TRBJ1-2	CASSNNYGYTF
TRBV13	TRBJ2-1	CASTQRASGRRIRDEQFF
TRBV7-2	TRBJ1-5	CASSFGENQPQHF
TRBV27	TRBJ2-7	CASSLKTERTYEQYF
TRBV2	TRBJ2-7	CASSELVREDSYEQYF
TRBV7-9	TRBJ2-7	CASSSRASGVYEQYF
TRBV29-1	TRBJ1-4	CSVGTGGPNEKLFF
TRBV5-1	TRBJ2-5	CASSFNGIQETQYF
TRBV30	TRBJ1-2	CAWSKENYGYTF